Shown below are 22 T cell receptor beta chains from a single sample sequenced in a study of blood T cells in healthy people across ages. Together with a sample-barcoded 5' primer, a J-beta primer mix was included in a second PCR lasting about 7 to 11 cycles. TCRdb used MiXCR to reprocess the 5' RACE reads, holding one entry per CDR3 protein. The sample shows more than 750,000 distinct CDR3 sequences, about 29% of them seen only once. This sample also belongs to another study, concerning T cells of mothers and their children.

The sequenced material came from blood. These receptors all stem from a middle-aged woman in good health.

The rearrangement links TRBV6-1 to TRBJ2-7, with 7 positions matching TRBD1. Germline V gene sequence: CDR1 MNHNS, CDR2 SASEGT. The CDR3 is made up of 14 amino acids. V was pared by 7 bases and J by 2 bases, with 8 bases of the junction left unmatched. CDR3 nucleotides: TGTGCCAGCACTCAAGACAGGGTGGCCTACGAGCAGTACTTC. Its protein is CASTQDRVAYEQYF.

The chain employs TRBV6-5 and TRBJ1-2; 9 nucleotides align to TRBD1. Germline CDR1 reads MNHEY; CDR2 reads SVGAGI. The V segment lost 6 bases and the J segment 6 bases; nucleotides outside the gene matches: 11. The CDR3 contains 15 residues. CDR3 region: CASRPQGADGHGYTF. The CDR3, as DNA: TGTGCCAGCAGACCACAGGGGGCAGATGGCCATGGCTACACCTTC.

J is TRBJ2-2 and V is TRBV4-1; TRBD1 matches 7 bases. After removal of 1 base from V and 4 bases from J, the junction contained 15 bases not matched to a gene. Germline lookup yields CDR1 MGHRA and CDR2 YSYEKL. This CDR3 has 19 amino acids. CDR3 protein: CASSQAPGGQAGRTGELFF. As DNA, the CDR3 is TGCGCCAGCAGCCAAGCCCCAGGAGGACAGGCGGGTCGCACCGGGGAGCTGTTTTTT.

This clonotype was seen only a few times. The V and J genes are TRBV7-9 and TRBJ2-1; TRBD2 aligns across 12 bases. V trimming: 6 bases; J trimming: 5 bases; junction bases outside the gene matches: 5. The CDR3 has 15 residues. Germline assignment: CDR1 SEHNR and CDR2 FQNEAQ (reference sequence). DNA of the CDR3: TGTGCCAGCAGATCCTGGACTAGCGGGAACAATGAGCAGTTCTTC. Translated: CASRSWTSGNNEQFF.

The chain is built from TRBV19 and TRBJ1-1; D is possibly TRBD1 (5 bases). Germline CDR1 and CDR2: LNHDA and SQIVND (reference sequence). V lost 2 bases to trimming and J lost 6 bases, with 7 bases between them. This CDR3 comprises 12 residues. The CDR3 region is CASSIFRAEAFF. CDR3 nucleotide sequence: TGTGCCAGTAGTATATTCAGGGCTGAAGCTTTCTTT.

The J gene is TRBJ1-2, the V gene TRBV12-3 or TRBV12-4; 9 bases match TRBD1. The CDR3 totals 13 residues. The V gene end was trimmed by 7 bases and the J gene end by 8 bases; junction bases not matched to a gene: 8. In nucleotides, the CDR3 is TGTGCCAGCAATTCGGACAGGGGAGACGGCTACACCTTC. Translated, it gives CASNSDRGDGYTF.

This clonotype has only a few counts. The chain recombines TRBV6-2 or TRBV6-3 with TRBJ1-2; possibly TRBD1 for D (5 bases). The CDR3 loop spans 11 amino acids. Looked up from germline, CDR1 is MNHEY and CDR2 is SVGEGT. The V and J ends lost 10 bases and 7 bases respectively, with 13 bases between them. CDR3: CATTGGFGYTF. As DNA, the CDR3 is TGTGCCACCACTGGGGGGTTTGGCTACACCTTC.

Remarks on this clonotype: One end of the junction is discordant with germline, which a read error may explain. The chain joins TRBV27 to TRBJ2-1; TRBD2 is a possible D gene (6 bases). Germline V CDR1 and CDR2: MNHEY, SMNVEV (reference sequence). This CDR3 comprises 15 residues. In DNA, the CDR3 is TGTGCCAGCAGCAGCCGGGACTTATACTACAATGAGCGGTTCTTC. The encoded protein is CASSSRDLYYNERFF.

This clonotype showed up many times. V and J are TRBV4-3 and TRBJ2-3; 9 bases line up with TRBD2. Germline V lookup: CDR1 LGHNA, CDR2 YSLEER. The CDR3 consists of 15 residues. V dropped 3 bases and J dropped 2; count of bases not matched to a gene: 3. The CDR3 nucleotides read TGCGCCAGCAGCCAGGGCGGGGGGGACACAGATACGCAGTATTTT. Protein: CASSQGGGDTDTQYF.

The genes are TRBV28 and TRBJ2-1, with 16 bases identical to TRBD2. The CDR3 runs 21 residues. CDR1 and CDR2 (germline): MDHEN, SYDVKM. Trimming cost V 1 base and J 0 bases; bases outside gene matches: 9. The CDR3 coding sequence is TGTGCCAGCAGTTTATTACCGGGACTAGCGGGGGGGACGAGCTCCTACAATGAGCAGTTCTTC. Amino acids: CASSLLPGLAGGTSSYNEQFF.

This clonotype was seen a handful of times. The chain employs TRBV6-5 and TRBJ1-4; 7 bases align to TRBD1. V dropped 0 bases and J dropped 7; count of bases not matched to a gene: 5. CDR3 length: 15 residues. Germline V lookup: CDR1 MNHEY, CDR2 SVGAGI. The CDR3 protein is CASSYSGGQREKLFF. In nucleotides, the CDR3 is TGTGCCAGCAGTTACTCTGGGGGACAGCGTGAAAAACTGTTTTTT.

This clonotype was counted between two and nine times. J is TRBJ2-1 and V is TRBV5-1; TRBD1 matches at 7 bases. Germline V gene sequence: CDR1 SGHRS, CDR2 YFSETQ. There are 14 residues in the CDR3. V was clipped by 7 bases and J by 6 bases; unmatched bases: 10. CDR3: CASSQETGFNEQFF. The DNA of the CDR3 is TGCGCCAGCTCACAAGAGACAGGGTTCAATGAGCAGTTCTTC.

In its sample, this clonotype was seen many times. V is TRBV11-2 and J is TRBJ2-7; 8 nucleotides agree with TRBD1. With 5 bases clipped from V and 6 bases from J, the junction kept 6 bases outside the gene matches. Germline CDR1 SGHAT, CDR2 FQNNGV. The CDR3 has 13 amino acids. CDR3 in amino acids: CASSQAGGAEQYF. CDR3 in DNA: TGTGCCAGCAGCCAGGCAGGGGGCGCCGAGCAGTACTTC.

This clonotype was counted a few times. The chain employs TRBV2 and TRBJ2-1, with D perhaps matching TRBD1 (6 bases). This CDR3 has 14 amino acids. V dropped 3 bases and J dropped 10 bases, with 16 bases sitting between them. Germline CDR1 SNHLY, CDR2 FYNNEI. The DNA of the CDR3 is TGTGCCAGCAGTGAGGATCGGACAGCCTTGGAGCAGTTCTTC. It translates to CASSEDRTALEQFF.

Note on this clonotype: A much larger clonotype is one base distant, so this may be a read error. The rearrangement joins TRBV20-1 to TRBJ1-2, with a weak D call TRBD1 (6 bases). Trimming stripped 0 bases from V and 8 bases from J, with 19 bases between. This CDR3 region has 15 residues. Germline CDR1 is DFQATT and CDR2 is SNEGSKA (reference sequence). CDR3 sequence reads: CSARDGGRGAEGYTF. The CDR3 region has the DNA TGCAGTGCTAGAGATGGAGGACGGGGGGCCGAGGGCTACACCTTC.

This clonotype was counted many times. V and J are TRBV20-1 and TRBJ2-1, with TRBD1 identical over 7 bases. Germline values: CDR1 DFQATT, CDR2 SNEGSKA (reference sequence). The J segment lost 5 bases and the V segment lost 3 bases, leaving 7 bases of the junction unmatched. The CDR3 runs to 14 residues. The CDR3, as DNA: TGCAGTGCTAGTTTAGGGGGCTTGGACAATGAGCAGTTCTTC. Amino acids: CSASLGGLDNEQFF.

The rearrangement links TRBV5-1 to TRBJ1-2; D is possibly TRBD1 (6 bases). Trimming cost V 4 bases and J 0 bases, with 16 bases left between them. CDR1 SGHRS and CDR2 YFSETQ come from the germline V gene. This CDR3 is built from 16 residues. The CDR3 bases are TGCGCCAGCAGCGTATCCGGGACAAACGCTAACTATGGCTACACCTTC. Translating gives CASSVSGTNANYGYTF.

The genes are TRBV7-6 and TRBJ2-2; unclear D gene. Germline V CDR1 and CDR2: SGHVS, FNYEAQ. V lost 3 bases and J lost 8, with 13 bases in between. This CDR3 has 14 amino acids. The CDR3 sequence: CASSFVTAGGELFF. As DNA, the CDR3 is TGTGCCAGCAGCTTTGTGACCGCCGGGGGGGAGCTGTTTTTT.

This clonotype was counted only a few times. The chain carries TRBV9 and TRBJ1-5; D perhaps matches TRBD1 (5 bases). The germline V gene has CDR1 SGDLS and CDR2 YYNGEE. Between the trimmed V and J ends, which lost 5 bases and 0 bases, there was a span of 12 bases. CDR3 length: 15 residues. This chain's CDR3 is CASSHTGNSNQPQHF. As DNA, the CDR3 is TGTGCCAGCAGTCACACAGGAAATAGCAATCAGCCCCAGCATTTT.

Comments on this clonotype: With a much larger clone just one base away, this may be a read error. V gene TRBV7-9 combines with J gene TRBJ2-1, with TRBD1 matching over 7 bases. Germline assignment: CDR1 SEHNR and CDR2 FQNEAQ (reference sequence). V gave up 4 bases and J gave up 7 bases; unmatched junction bases: 7. The CDR3 contains 14 residues. CDR3 sequence reads: CASSCRQGTNEQFF. In DNA, the CDR3 is TGTGCCAGCAGCTGCAGACAGGGTACAAATGAGCAGTTCTTC.

The chain combines TRBV27 with TRBJ2-7; possibly TRBD1 for D (6 bases). Trimming left V 3 bases short and J 1 base short, with 13 bases between. The V gene's germline CDR1 is MNHEY and CDR2 SMNVEV (reference sequence). The CDR3 loop spans 15 amino acids. This CDR3 is CASSFRTDPSYEQYF. In DNA, the CDR3 is TGTGCCAGCAGTTTTAGGACAGATCCTTCCTACGAGCAGTACTTC.

This clonotype has at least ten counts. The genes are TRBV7-2 and TRBJ2-7, with TRBD1 as a possible D gene (6 bases). Per the germline V gene, CDR1 is SGHTA and CDR2 is FQGNSA. V was trimmed by 5 bases and J by 0 bases, leaving 11 bases between them. This CDR3 spans 14 amino acids. The CDR3 loop is CASSPRTASYEQYF. DNA for the CDR3: TGTGCCAGCAGCCCTCGGACAGCCTCCTACGAGCAGTACTTC.